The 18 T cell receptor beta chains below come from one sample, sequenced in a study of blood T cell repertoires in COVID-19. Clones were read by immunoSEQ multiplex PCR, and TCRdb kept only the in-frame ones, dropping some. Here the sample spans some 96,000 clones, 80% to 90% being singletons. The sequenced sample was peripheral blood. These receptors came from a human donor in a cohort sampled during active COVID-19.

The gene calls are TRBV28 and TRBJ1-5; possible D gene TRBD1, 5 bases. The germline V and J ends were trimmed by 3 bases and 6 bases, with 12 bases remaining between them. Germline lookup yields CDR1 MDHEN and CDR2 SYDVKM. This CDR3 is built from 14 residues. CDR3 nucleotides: TGTGCCAGCAGTTTTCGGGGGGTAATTCAGCCCCAGCATTTT. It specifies CASSFRGVIQPQHF.

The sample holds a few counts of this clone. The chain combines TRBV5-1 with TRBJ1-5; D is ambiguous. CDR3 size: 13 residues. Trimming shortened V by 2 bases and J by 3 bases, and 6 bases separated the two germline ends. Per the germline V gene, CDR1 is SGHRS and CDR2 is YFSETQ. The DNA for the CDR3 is TGCGCCAGCAGCTTCACAGTCAATCAGCCCCAGCATTTT. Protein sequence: CASSFTVNQPQHF.

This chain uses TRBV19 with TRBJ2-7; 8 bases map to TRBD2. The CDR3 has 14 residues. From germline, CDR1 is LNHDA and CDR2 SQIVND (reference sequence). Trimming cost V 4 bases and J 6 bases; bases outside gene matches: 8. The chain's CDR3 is CASSKRGSSGEQYF. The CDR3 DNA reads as TGTGCCAGTAGTAAGCGGGGGTCGTCTGGCGAGCAGTACTTC.

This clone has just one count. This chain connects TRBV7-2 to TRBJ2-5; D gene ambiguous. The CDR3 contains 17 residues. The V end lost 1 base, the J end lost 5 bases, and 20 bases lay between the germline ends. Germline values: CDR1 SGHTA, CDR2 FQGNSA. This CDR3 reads CASSLEGRQPPRETQYF. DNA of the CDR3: TGTGCCAGCAGCTTAGAAGGTCGGCAGCCGCCGCGGGAGACCCAGTACTTC.

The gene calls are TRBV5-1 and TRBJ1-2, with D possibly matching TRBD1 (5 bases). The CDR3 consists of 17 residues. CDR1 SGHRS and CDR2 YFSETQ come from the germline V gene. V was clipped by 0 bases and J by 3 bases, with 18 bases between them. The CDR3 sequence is CASSLGGGAQVDYGYTF. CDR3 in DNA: TGCGCCAGCAGCTTGGGAGGCGGGGCGCAGGTGGACTATGGCTACACCTTC. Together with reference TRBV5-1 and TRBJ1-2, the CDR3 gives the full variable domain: KAGVTQTPRYLIKTRGQQVTLSCSPISGHRSVSWYQQTPGQGLQFLFEYFSETQRNKGNFPGRFSGRQFSNSRSEMNVSTLELGDSALYLCASSLGGGAQVDYGYTFGSGTRLTVV.

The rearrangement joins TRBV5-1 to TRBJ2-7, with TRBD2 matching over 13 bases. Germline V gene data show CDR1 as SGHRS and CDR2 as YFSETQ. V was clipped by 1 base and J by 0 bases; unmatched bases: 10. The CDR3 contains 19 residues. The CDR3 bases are TGCGCCAGCAGCTTGTGGGACTCGGGACTAGCGGGACGCTCCTACGAGCAGTACTTC. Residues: CASSLWDSGLAGRSYEQYF.

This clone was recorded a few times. The chain's CDR3 is CASKTGDRGGYTF. For the CDR3, the DNA is TGCGCCAGCAAGACAGGGGATCGGGGTGGCTACACCTTC. The rearrangement joins TRBV5-1 to TRBJ1-2; 8 nucleotides match TRBD1. V was clipped by 6 bases and J by 7 bases; unmatched bases: 8. The CDR3 is made up of 13 amino acids. CDR1 SGHRS and CDR2 YFSETQ come from the germline V gene.

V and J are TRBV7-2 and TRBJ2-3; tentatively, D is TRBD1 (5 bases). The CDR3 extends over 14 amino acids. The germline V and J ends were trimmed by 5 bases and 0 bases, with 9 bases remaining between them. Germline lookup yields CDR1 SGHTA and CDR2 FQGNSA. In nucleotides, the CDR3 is TGTGCCAGCAGCAGTCAGGGAAGCACAGATACGCAGTATTTT. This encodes CASSSQGSTDTQYF.

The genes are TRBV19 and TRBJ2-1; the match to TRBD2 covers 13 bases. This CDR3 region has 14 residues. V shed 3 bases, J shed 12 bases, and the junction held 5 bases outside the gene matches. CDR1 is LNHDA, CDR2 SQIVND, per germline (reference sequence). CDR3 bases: TGTGCCAGTAGTATCGGACTAGCGGGAGTGGTGCAGTTCTTC. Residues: CASSIGLAGVVQFF.

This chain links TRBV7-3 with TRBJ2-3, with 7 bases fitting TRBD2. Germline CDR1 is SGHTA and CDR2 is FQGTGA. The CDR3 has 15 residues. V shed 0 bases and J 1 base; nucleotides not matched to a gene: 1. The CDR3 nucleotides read TGTGCCAGCAGCTTAACTACTAGCGGCACAGATACGCAGTATTTT. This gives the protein CASSLTTSGTDTQYF.

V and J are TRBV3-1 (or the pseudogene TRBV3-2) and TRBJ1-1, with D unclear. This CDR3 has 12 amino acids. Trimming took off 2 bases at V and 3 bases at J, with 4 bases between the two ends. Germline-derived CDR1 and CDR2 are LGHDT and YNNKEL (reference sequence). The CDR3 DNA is TGTGCCAGCAGCCAACTTGACACTGAAGCTTTCTTT. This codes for CASSQLDTEAFF.

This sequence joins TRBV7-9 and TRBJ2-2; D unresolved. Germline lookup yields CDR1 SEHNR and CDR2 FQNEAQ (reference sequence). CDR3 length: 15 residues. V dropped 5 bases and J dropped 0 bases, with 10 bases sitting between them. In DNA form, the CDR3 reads TGTGCCAGCAGCGTACGGTCTACGAACACCGGGGAGCTGTTTTTT. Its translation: CASSVRSTNTGELFF.

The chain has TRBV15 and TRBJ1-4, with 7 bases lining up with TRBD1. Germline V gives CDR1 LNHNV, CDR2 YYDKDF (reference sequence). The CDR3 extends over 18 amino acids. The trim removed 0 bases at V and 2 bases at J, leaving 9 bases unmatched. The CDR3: CATSRDSAQGWTNEKLFF. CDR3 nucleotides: TGTGCCACCAGCAGAGATAGTGCACAGGGGTGGACTAATGAAAAACTGTTTTTT.

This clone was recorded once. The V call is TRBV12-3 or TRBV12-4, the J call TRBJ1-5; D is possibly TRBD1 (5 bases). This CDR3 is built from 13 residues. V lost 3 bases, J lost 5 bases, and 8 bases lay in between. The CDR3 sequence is CASSLDTYQPQHF. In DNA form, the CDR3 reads TGTGCCAGCAGTTTGGACACCTATCAGCCCCAGCATTTT.

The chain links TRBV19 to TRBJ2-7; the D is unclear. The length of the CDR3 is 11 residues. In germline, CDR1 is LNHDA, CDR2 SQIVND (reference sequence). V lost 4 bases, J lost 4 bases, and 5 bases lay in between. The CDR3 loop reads CASSNGYEQYF. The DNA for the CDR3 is TGTGCCAGTAGTAACGGTTACGAGCAGTACTTC.

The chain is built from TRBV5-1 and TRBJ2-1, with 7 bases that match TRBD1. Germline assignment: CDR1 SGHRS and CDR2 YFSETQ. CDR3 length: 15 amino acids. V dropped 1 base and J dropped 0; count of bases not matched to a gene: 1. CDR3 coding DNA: TGCGCCAGCAGCTTGCAGGGGGACTCCTACAATGAGCAGTTCTTC. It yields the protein CASSLQGDSYNEQFF.

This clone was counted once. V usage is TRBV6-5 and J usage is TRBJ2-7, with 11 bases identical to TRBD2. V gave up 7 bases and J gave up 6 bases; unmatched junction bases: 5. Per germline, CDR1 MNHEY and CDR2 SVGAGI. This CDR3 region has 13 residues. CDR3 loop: CASKLAGVGEQYF. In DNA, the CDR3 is TGTGCCAGCAAACTAGCGGGAGTTGGCGAGCAGTACTTC.

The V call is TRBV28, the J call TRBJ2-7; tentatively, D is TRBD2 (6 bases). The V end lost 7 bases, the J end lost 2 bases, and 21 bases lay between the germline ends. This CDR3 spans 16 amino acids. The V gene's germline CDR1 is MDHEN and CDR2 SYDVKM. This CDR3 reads CASNLPLLAATYEQYF. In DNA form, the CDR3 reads TGTGCCAGCAACCTCCCCCTTTTAGCGGCTACCTACGAGCAGTACTTC.